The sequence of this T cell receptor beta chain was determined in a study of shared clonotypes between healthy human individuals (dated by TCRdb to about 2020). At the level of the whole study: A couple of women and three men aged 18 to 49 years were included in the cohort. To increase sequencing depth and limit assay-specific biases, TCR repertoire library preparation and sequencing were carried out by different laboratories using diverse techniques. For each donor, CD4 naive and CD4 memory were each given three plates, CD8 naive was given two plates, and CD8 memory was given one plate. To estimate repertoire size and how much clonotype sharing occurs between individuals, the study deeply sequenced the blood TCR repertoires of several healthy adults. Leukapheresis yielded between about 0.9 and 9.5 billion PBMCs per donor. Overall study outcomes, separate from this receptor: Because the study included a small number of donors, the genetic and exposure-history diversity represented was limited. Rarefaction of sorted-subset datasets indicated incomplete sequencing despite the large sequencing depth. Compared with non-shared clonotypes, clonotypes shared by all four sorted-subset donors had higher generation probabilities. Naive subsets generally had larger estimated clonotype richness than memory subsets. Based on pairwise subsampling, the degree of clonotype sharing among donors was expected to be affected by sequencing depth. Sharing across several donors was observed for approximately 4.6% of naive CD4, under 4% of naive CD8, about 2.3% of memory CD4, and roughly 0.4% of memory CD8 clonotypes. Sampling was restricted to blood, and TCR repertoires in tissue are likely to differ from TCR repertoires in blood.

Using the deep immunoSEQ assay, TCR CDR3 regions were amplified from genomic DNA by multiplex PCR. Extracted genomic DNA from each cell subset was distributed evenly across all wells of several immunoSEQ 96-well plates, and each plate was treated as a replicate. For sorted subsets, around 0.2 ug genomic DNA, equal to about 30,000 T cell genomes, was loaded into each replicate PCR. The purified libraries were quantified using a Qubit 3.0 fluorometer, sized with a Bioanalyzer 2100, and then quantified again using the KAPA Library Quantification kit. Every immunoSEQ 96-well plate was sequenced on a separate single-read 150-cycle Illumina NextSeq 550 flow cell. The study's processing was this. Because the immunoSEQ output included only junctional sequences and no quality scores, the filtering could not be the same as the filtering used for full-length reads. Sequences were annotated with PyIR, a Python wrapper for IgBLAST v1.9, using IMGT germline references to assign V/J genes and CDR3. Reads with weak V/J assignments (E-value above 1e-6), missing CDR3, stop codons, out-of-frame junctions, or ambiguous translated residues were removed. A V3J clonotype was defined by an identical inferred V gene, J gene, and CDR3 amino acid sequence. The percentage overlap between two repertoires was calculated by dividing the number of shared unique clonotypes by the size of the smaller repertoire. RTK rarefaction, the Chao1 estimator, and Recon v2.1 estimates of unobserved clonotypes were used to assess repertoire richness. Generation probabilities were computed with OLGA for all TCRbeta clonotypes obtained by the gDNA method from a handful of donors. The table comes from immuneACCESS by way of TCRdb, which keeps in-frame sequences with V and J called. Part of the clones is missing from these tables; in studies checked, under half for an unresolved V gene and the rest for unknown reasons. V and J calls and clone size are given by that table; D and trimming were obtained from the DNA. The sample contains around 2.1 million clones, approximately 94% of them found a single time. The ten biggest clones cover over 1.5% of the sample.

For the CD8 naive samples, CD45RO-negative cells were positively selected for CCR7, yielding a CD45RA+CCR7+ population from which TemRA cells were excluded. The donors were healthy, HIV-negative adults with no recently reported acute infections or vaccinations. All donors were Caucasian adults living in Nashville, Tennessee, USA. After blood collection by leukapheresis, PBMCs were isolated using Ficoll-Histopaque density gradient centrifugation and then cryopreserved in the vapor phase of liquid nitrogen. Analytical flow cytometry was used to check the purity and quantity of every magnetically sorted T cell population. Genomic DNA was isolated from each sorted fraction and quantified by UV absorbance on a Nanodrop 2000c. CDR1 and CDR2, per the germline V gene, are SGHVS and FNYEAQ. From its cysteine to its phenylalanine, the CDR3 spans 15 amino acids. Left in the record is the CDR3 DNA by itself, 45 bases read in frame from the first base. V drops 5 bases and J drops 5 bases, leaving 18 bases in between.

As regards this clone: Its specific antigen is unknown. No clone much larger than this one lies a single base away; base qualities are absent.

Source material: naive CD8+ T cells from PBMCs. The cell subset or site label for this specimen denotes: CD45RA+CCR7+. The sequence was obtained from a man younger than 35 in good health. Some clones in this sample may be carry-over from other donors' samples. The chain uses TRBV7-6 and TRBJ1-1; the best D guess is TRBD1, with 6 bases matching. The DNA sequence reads TGTGCCAGCAGCCCCACCCATAGGGGGGGTACTGAAGCTTTCTTT. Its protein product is CASSPTHRGGTEAFF.